This T cell receptor beta chain came from a study of naive and memory T cell subsets. The study's findings and limits: A few larger clonotypes appeared in naive repertoires, especially CD8, possibly memory cells re-expressing CD45RA. Gini index rose across naive, CM, EM and EMRA in CD4 and CD8.

Two oligonucleotides, mixed equimolar, formed the beta constant-region primer covering TRBC1 and TRBC2. Nested alpha and beta constant-region primers with the SP2 primer drove four PCR rounds on ligated cDNA. TCRdb re-analysed the UMI-ligation and nested PCR reads in MiXCR, keeping a single row per CDR3 protein. The sample contains roughly 150,000 distinct CDR3 sequences, approximately 22% of which appear only once. Worth noting for this clonotype: The target antigen is unknown.

After the first PCR, alpha and beta chain libraries were processed separately. CMV status came from CD4+ T cell IFNgamma after overnight CMV lysate stimulation of fresh PBMCs. Germline V gene lookup returns CDR1 LGHNA and CDR2 YSLEER. This CDR3 is built from 18 residues. The junction had 7 bases not matched to a gene; V was cut back by 0 bases and J by 2 bases. This receptor was obtained from a human donor in good health. Material for sequencing was naive CD4+ T cells from blood. The V call is TRBV4-3, the J call TRBJ2-3, with 11 bases that match TRBD2. CDR3 loop: CASSQDRTSGLSTDTQYF. CDR3 DNA: TGCGCCAGCAGCCAAGACCGGACTAGCGGGCTTTCCACAGATACGCAGTATTTT.